These 23 T cell receptor beta chains originate from one sample sequenced in a study of monozygotic twins with inflammatory bowel disease. TCRdb reprocessed the 5' RACE reads, keeping one entry per CDR3 protein, no DNA. The sample data list tens of thousands of distinct CDR3 sequences. Sequencing input: blood. Source of these receptors: a human donor with ulcerative colitis or Crohn's disease, or a healthy co-twin of an affected twin (not recorded which).

The chain couples TRBV5-1 to TRBJ1-1; TCRdb picks TRBD1, but there is no DNA to check that call. The CDR3 runs 14 residues. CDR1 is SGHRS, CDR2 YFSETQ, per germline. The CDR3 reads CASRFKDRRAEAFF.

The V call is TRBV20-1, the J call TRBJ2-1; TCRdb outputs TRBD2, but without DNA this stays unchecked. CDR1 DFQATT and CDR2 SNEGSKA come from the germline V gene (reference sequence). This CDR3 comprises 13 residues. CDR3 sequence: CSATSGNYNEQFF.

The V and J genes are TRBV20-1 and TRBJ1-4; there is no DNA to check the TCRdb D call of TRBD1. The CDR3 totals 16 residues. The V gene's germline CDR1 is DFQATT and CDR2 SNEGSKA (reference sequence). This CDR3 reads CSARRTGRTTNEKLFF.

This chain links TRBV6-5 with TRBJ1-2; the TCRdb D gene call, TRBD1, has no DNA to confirm it. The CDR3 consists of 15 residues. Per the germline V gene, CDR1 is MNHEY and CDR2 is SVGAGI. CDR3 residues: CASSYSGQGNYGYTF.

The CDR3 sequence: CASTPVGGLYEKLFF. The chain carries TRBV5-1 and TRBJ1-4; TCRdb's D gene call, TRBD1, goes unchecked for lack of DNA. The CDR3 has 15 residues. The germline V gene has CDR1 SGHRS and CDR2 YFSETQ. Together with reference TRBV5-1 and TRBJ1-4, the CDR3 gives the full variable domain: KAGVTQTPRYLIKTRGQQVTLSCSPISGHRSVSWYQQTPGQGLQFLFEYFSETQRNKGNFPGRFSGRQFSNSRSEMNVSTLELGDSALYLCASTPVGGLYEKLFFGSGTQLSVL.

The chain joins TRBV2 to TRBJ2-3; absent DNA, TCRdb's TRBD2 call cannot be checked. CDR3 length equals 14 residues. Looked up from germline, CDR1 is SNHLY and CDR2 is FYNNEI. CDR3 residues: CASNRLAGTDTQYF.

This chain links TRBV14 with TRBJ2-7. The germline CDR1 and CDR2 sequences are SGHDN and FVKESK. CDR3 length: 12 residues. Here the CDR3 reads CASSQDLKEQYF.

This rearrangement joins TRBV11-2 to TRBJ2-7. The CDR3 runs 14 residues. Germline values: CDR1 SGHAT, CDR2 FQNNGV. The CDR3 is CASSSSATPYEQYF.

This sequence joins TRBV5-1 and TRBJ2-6; the TCRdb call, TRBD1, lacks DNA for checking. The CDR3 loop spans 18 amino acids. The germline V gene encodes CDR1 SGHRS and CDR2 YFSETQ. The CDR3 protein is CASSFSGDLASGANVLTF.

The chain employs TRBV28 and TRBJ1-3. The V gene's germline CDR1 is MDHEN and CDR2 SYDVKM. The CDR3 is 15 amino acids. The CDR3 reads CASGTGPFSGNTIYF.

The gene calls are TRBV20-1 and TRBJ1-2; as DNA is missing, the TRBD1 call by TCRdb cannot be tested. This CDR3 is built from 12 residues. Germline assignment: CDR1 DFQATT and CDR2 SNEGSKA (reference sequence). CDR3 region: CSARVQGGGYTF.

CDR3 sequence reads: CSAIEGGFYGYTF. The chain is built from TRBV20-1 and TRBJ1-2; TCRdb picks TRBD1, but there is no DNA to check that call. CDR1 is DFQATT, CDR2 SNEGSKA, per germline (reference sequence). This CDR3 contains 13 residues.

The V gene is TRBV5-6, the J gene TRBJ2-3; the TCRdb D gene call, TRBD2, has no DNA to confirm it. CDR1 SGHDT and CDR2 YYEEEE come from the germline V gene. The CDR3 totals 14 residues. This CDR3 is CASSLSGPGDTQYF.

J is TRBJ1-1 and V is TRBV6-5. This CDR3 spans 14 amino acids. Germline V CDR1 and CDR2: MNHEY, SVGAGI. The chain's CDR3 is CASSYTGLVTEAFF.

The chain has TRBV15 and TRBJ2-2. CDR1 LNHNV and CDR2 YYDKDF come from the germline V gene (reference sequence). The CDR3 has 13 amino acids. CDR3 residues: CATSMVWTGELFF.

The rearrangement links TRBV10-3 to TRBJ1-2; without DNA, the TCRdb call of TRBD1 cannot be checked. The V gene's germline CDR1 is ENHRY and CDR2 SYGVKD. CDR3 size: 15 residues. The CDR3 is CAISETTGSNYGYTF.

J is TRBJ1-2 and V is TRBV5-6; TCRdb calls TRBD1, which cannot be checked without DNA. Germline CDR1 reads SGHDT; CDR2 reads YYEEEE. The CDR3 consists of 15 residues. CDR3 loop: CASSHGTYGDYGYTF.

The chain links TRBV5-1 to TRBJ1-6; TCRdb gives TRBD1 as the D gene, but with no DNA this cannot be confirmed. The CDR3 extends over 16 amino acids. CDR1 and CDR2 (germline): SGHRS, YFSETQ. The CDR3: CASSLRGAMNNSPLHF.

The CDR3: CATSRDKNRDSLGYTF. This sequence joins TRBV15 and TRBJ1-2; TCRdb names TRBD1, which stays unverified in the absence of DNA. From germline, CDR1 is LNHNV and CDR2 YYDKDF (reference sequence). The CDR3 is 16 amino acids.

This sequence joins TRBV18 and TRBJ2-3; TCRdb names TRBD1, which stays unverified in the absence of DNA. CDR1 and CDR2 (germline): KGHSH, LQKENI. The CDR3 has 14 amino acids. The CDR3 region is CASSRGSPTDTQYF.

The chain employs TRBV5-1 and TRBJ2-3; TCRdb's D call of TRBD1 is untestable without DNA. Germline loops: CDR1 SGHRS, CDR2 YFSETQ. The length of the CDR3 is 16 residues. CDR3 protein: CASSLEVGRYTDTQYF. Full variable domain (rest looked up from reference TRBV5-1 and TRBJ2-3): KAGVTQTPRYLIKTRGQQVTLSCSPISGHRSVSWYQQTPGQGLQFLFEYFSETQRNKGNFPGRFSGRQFSNSRSEMNVSTLELGDSALYLCASSLEVGRYTDTQYFGPGTRLTVL.

The gene calls are TRBV27 and TRBJ2-7; TCRdb lists TRBD1, though no DNA is available to test this call. CDR1 MNHEY and CDR2 SMNVEV come from the germline V gene (reference sequence). The CDR3 is 14 amino acids. The CDR3 here is CASSTRGGPYEQYF.

The CDR3 reads CASSLDPGTGPYNEQFF. This chain joins TRBV5-1 and TRBJ2-1; TCRdb gives TRBD1 as the D gene, but with no DNA this cannot be confirmed. The CDR3 is 17 amino acids. Germline values: CDR1 SGHRS, CDR2 YFSETQ.